The source of this T cell receptor beta chain is a study of shared clonotypes between healthy human individuals. Profiling relied on immunoSEQ multiplex PCR, and the TCRdb table lists in-frame clones only, not all of them. The sample has hundreds of thousands of clones; 75% to 80% are singletons. A note on this clone: The antigen remains unidentified.

Overall study findings and caveats: The study drew on few donors, limiting represented genetic and exposure-history diversity.

CDR3 length: 16 residues. CDR1 LGHNA and CDR2 YSLEER come from the germline V gene. Trimming took 1 base from V and 4 from J; bases not matched to a gene: 8. This chain joins TRBV4-3 and TRBJ2-7, with 9 bases that match TRBD1. This TCR was sampled from a woman in her thirties or forties in good health. Some clones in this sample may be carry-over from other donors' samples. Specimen: PBMCs. The CDR3: CASSQAFADRGYEQYF. CDR3 bases: TGCGCCAGCAGCCAAGCTTTCGCGGACAGGGGATACGAGCAGTACTTC.